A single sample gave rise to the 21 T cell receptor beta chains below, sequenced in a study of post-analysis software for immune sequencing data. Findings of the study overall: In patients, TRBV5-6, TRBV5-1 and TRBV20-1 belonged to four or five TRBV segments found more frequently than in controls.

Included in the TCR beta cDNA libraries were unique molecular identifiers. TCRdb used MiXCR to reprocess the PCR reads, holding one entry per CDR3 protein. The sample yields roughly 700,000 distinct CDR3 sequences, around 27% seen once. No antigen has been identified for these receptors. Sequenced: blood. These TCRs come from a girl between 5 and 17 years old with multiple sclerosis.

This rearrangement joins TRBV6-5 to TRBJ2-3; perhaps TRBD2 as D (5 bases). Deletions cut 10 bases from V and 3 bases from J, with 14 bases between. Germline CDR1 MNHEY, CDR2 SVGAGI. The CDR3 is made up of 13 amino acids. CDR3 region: CATRSPGTDTQYF. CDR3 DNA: TGTGCCACCAGATCCCCGGGGACAGATACGCAGTATTTT.

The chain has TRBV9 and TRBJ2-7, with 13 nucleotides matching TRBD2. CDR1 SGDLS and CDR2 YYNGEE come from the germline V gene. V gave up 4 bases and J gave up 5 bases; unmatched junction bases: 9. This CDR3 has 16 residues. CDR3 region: CASSNWGLAGPDEQYF. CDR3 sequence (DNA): TGTGCCAGCAGCAATTGGGGACTAGCGGGACCCGACGAGCAGTACTTC. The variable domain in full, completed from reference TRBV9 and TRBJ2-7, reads DSGVTQTPKHLITATGQRVTLRCSPRSGDLSVYWYQQSLDQGLQFLIQYYNGEERAKGNILERFSAQQFPDLHSELNLSSLELGDSALYFCASSNWGLAGPDEQYFGPGTRLTVT.

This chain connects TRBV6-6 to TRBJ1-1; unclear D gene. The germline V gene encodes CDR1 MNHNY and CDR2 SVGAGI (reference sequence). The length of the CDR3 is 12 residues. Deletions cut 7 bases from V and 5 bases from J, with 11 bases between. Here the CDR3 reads CASTTGKTEAFF. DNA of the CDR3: TGTGCCAGCACCACCGGGAAAACTGAAGCTTTCTTT.

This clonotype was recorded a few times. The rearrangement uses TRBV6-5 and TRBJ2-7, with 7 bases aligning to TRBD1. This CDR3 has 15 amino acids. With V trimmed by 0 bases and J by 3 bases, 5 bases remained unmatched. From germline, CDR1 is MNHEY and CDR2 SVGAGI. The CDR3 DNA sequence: TGTGCCAGCAGTTACTCAACAGGGGCGTTCTACGAGCAGTACTTC. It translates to CASSYSTGAFYEQYF.

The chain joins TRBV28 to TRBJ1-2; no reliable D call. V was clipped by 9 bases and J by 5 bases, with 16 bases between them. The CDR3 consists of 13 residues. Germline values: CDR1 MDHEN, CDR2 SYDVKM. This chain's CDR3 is CASESAGAYGYTF. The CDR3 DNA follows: TGTGCCAGTGAATCTGCGGGAGCTTATGGCTACACCTTC.

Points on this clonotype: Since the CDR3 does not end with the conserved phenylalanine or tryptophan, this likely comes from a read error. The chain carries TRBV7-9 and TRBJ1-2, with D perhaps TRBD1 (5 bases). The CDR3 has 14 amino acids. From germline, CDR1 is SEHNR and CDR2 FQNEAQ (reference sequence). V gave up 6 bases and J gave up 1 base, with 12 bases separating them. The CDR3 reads CASRGAVLNYGYTV. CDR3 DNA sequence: TGTGCCAGCAGAGGGGCGGTTCTTAACTATGGCTACACCGTC.

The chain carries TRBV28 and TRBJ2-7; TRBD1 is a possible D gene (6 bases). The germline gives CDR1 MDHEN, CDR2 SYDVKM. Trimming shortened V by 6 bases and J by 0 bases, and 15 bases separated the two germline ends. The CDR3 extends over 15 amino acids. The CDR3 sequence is CASSPVGRGSYEQYF. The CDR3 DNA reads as TGTGCCAGCAGCCCAGTCGGCAGGGGCTCCTACGAGCAGTACTTC.

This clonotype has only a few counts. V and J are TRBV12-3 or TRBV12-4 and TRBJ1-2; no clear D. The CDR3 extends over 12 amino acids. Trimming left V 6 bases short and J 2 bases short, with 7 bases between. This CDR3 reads CASRAGNYGYTF. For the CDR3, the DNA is TGTGCCAGCAGAGCCGGGAACTATGGCTACACCTTC.

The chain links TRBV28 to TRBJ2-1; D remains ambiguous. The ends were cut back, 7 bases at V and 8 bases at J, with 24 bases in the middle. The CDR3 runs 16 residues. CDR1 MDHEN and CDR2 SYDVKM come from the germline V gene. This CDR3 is CASKARAIHSLYEQFF. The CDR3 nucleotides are TGTGCCAGCAAGGCTCGGGCTATCCATTCTCTCTATGAGCAGTTCTTC.

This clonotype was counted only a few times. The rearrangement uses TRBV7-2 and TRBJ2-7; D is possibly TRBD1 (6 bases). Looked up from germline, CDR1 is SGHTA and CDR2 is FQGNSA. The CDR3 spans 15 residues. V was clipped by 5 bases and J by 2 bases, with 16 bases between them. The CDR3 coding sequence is TGTGCCAGCAGCCCACCCGGACAGAGAGCCTACGAGCAGTACTTC. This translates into CASSPPGQRAYEQYF.

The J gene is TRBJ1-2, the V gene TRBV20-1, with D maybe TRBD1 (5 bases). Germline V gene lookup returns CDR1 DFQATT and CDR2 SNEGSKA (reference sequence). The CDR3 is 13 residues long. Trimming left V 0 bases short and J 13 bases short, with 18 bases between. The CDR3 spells CSAREERSGASTF. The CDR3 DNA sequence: TGCAGTGCTAGAGAGGAAAGGAGCGGGGCAAGCACCTTC.

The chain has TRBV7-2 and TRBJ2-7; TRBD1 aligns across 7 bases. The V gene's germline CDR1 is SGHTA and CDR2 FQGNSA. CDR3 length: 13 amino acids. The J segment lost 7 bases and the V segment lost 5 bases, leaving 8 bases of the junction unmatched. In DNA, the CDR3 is TGTGCCAGCAGCCGCGGGCAGGGGGAGGAGCAGTACTTC. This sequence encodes CASSRGQGEEQYF.

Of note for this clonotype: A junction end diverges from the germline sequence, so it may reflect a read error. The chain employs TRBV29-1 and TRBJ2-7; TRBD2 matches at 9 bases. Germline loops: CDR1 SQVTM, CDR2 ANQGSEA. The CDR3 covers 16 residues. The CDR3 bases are TGCAGCGTTGAAGGACCCCGGTCCCTAGCGGGAAGCAAGCAGTACTTT. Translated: CSVEGPRSLAGSKQYF.

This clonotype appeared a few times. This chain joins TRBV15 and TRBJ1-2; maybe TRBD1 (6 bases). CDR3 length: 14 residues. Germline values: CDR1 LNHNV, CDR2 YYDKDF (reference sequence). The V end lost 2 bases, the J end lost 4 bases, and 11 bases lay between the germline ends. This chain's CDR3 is CATSRSGQLYGYTF. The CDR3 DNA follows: TGTGCCACCAGCAGATCTGGACAGCTCTATGGCTACACCTTC.

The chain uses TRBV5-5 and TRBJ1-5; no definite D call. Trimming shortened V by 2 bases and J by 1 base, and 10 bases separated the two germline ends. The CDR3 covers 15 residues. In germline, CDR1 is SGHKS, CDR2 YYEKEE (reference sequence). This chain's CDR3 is CASSLSRISNQPQHF. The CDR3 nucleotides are TGTGCCAGCAGCTTATCCAGGATAAGCAATCAGCCCCAGCATTTT.

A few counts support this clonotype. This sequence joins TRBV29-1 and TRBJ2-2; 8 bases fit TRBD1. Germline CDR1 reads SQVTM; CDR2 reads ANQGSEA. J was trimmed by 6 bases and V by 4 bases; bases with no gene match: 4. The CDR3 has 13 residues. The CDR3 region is CSVGTGPAGELFF. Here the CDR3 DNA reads TGCAGCGTTGGGACAGGGCCGGCCGGGGAGCTGTTTTTT.

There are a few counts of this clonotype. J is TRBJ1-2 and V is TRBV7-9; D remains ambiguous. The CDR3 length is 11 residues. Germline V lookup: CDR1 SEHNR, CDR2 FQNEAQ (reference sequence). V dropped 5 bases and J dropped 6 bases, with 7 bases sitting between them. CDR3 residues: CASSPADGYTF. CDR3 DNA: TGTGCCAGCAGCCCAGCAGATGGCTACACCTTC.

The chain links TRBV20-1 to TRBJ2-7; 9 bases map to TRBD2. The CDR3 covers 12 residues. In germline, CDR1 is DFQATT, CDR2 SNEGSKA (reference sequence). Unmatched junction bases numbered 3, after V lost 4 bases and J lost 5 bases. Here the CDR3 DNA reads TGCAGTGCTATGTTAGCGGGAGACGAGCAGTACTTC. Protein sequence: CSAMLAGDEQYF.

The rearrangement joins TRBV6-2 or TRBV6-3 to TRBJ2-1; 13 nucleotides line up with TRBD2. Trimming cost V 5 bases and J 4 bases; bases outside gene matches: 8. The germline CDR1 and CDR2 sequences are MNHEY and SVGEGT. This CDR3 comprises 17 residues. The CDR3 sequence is CASSGRTSGSLYNEQFF. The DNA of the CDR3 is TGTGCCAGCAGTGGACGGACTAGCGGGAGTCTGTACAATGAGCAGTTCTTC.

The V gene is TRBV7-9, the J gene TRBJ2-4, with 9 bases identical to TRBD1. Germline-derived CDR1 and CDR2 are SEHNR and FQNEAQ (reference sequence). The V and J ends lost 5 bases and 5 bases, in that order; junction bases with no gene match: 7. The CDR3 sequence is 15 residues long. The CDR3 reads CASSHRGQGQNIQYF. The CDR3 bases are TGTGCCAGCAGCCATAGGGGACAGGGTCAAAACATTCAGTACTTC.

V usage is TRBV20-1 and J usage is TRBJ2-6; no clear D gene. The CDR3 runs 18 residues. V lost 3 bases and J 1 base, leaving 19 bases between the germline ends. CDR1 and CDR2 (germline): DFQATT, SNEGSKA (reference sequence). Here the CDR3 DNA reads TGCAGTGCTAGCAACCGTGGGCAGGAAGCGTCTGGGGCCAACGTCCTGACTTTC. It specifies CSASNRGQEASGANVLTF.